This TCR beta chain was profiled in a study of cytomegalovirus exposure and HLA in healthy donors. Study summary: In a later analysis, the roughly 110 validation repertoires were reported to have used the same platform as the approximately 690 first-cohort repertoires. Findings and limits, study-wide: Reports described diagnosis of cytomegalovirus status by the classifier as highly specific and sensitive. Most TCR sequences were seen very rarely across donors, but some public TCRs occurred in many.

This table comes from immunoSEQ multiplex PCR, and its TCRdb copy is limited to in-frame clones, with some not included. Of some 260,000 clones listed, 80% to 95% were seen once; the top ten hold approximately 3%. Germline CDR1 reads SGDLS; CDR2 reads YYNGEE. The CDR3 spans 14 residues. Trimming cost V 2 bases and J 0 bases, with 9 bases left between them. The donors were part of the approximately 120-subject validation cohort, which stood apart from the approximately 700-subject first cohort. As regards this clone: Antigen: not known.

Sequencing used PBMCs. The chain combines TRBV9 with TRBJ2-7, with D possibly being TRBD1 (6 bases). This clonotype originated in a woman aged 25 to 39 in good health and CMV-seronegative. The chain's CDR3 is CASSVTGSSYEQYF. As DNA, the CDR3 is TGTGCCAGCAGCGTCACAGGGAGCTCCTACGAGCAGTACTTC.